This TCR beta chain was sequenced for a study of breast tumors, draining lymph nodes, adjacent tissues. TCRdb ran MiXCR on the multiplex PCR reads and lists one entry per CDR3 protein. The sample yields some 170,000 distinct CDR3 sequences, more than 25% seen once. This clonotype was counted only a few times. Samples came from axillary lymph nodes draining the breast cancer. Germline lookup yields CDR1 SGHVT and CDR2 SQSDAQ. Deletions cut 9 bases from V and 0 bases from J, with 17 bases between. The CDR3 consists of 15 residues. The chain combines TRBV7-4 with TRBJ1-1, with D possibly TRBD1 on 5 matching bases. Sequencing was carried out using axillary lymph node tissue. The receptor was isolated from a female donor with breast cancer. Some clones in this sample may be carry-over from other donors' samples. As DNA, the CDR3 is TGTGCCAGGGGGGGGTGTAAGCCGGTGAACACTGAAGCTTTCTTT. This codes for CARGGCKPVNTEAFF. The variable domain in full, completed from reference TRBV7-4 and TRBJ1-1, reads GAGVSQSPRYKVAKRGRDVALRCDSISGHVTLYWYRQTLGQGSEVLTYSQSDAQRDKSGRPSGRFSAERPERSVSTLKIQRTEQGDSAVYLCARGGCKPVNTEAFFGQGTRLTVV.